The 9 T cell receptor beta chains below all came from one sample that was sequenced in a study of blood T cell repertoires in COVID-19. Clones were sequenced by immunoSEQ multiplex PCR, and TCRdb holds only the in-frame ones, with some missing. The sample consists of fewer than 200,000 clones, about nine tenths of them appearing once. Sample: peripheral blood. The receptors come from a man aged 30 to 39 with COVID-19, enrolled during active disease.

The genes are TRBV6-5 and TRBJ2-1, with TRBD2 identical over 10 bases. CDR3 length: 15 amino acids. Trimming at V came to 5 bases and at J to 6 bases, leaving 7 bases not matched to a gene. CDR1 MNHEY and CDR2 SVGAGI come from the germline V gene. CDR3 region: CASSLLAGVANEQFF. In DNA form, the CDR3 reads TGTGCCAGCAGTCTTCTAGCGGGGGTTGCCAATGAGCAGTTCTTC.

The CDR3 nucleotides are TGTGCCAGCAGTTTATCAGCATTAGCCAAAAACATTCAGTACTTC. This codes for CASSLSALAKNIQYF. The chain recombines TRBV27 with TRBJ2-4; no clear D gene. The V end lost 0 bases, the J end lost 0 bases, and 6 bases lay between the germline ends. The CDR3 has 15 amino acids. CDR1 MNHEY and CDR2 SMNVEV come from the germline V gene (reference sequence).

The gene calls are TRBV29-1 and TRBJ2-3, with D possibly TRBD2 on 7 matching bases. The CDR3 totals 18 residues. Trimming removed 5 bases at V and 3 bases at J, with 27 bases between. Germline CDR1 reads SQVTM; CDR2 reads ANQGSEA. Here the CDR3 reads CSVTGTQRGPGRTDTQYF. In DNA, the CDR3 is TGCAGCGTTACTGGGACACAGCGGGGTCCTGGGCGGACAGATACGCAGTATTTT.

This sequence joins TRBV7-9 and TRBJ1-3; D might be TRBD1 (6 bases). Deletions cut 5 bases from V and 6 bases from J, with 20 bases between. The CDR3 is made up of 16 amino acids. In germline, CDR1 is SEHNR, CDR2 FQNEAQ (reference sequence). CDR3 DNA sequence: TGTGCCAGCAGCCAGCAGGGGTTAGGAGCGGAAAACACCATATATTTT. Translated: CASSQQGLGAENTIYF.

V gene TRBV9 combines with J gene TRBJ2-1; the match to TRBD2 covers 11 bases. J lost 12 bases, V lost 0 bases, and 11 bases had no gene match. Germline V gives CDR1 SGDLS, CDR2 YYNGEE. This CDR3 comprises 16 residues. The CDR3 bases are TGTGCCAGCAGCGTAGCTACAAGTAGCGGGGGGGACGGGCAGTTCTTC. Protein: CASSVATSSGGDGQFF. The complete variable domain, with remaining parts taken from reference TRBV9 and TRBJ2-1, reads DSGVTQTPKHLITATGQRVTLRCSPRSGDLSVYWYQQSLDQGLQFLIQYYNGEERAKGNILERFSAQQFPDLHSELNLSSLELGDSALYFCASSVATSSGGDGQFFGPGTRLTVL.

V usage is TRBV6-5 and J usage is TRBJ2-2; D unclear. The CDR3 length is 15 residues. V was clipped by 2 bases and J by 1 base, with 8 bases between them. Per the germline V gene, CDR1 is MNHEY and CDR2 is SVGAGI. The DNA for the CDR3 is TGTGCCAGCAGTTACGTGCGAGGGAACACCGGGGAGCTGTTTTTT. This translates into CASSYVRGNTGELFF.

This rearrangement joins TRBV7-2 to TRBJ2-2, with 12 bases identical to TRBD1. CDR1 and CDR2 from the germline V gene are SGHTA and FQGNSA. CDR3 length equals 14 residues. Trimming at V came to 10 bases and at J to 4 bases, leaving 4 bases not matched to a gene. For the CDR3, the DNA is TGTGCCACTCGGGACAGGGGGCTCACCGGGGAGCTGTTTTTT. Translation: CATRDRGLTGELFF.

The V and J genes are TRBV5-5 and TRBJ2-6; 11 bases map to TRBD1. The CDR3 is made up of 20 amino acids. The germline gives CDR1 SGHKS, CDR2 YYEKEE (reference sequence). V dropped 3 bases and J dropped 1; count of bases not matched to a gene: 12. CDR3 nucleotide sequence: TGTGCCAGCAGCTCCTTTTCCTCCGGGACAGGGGGATCTGGGGCCAACGTCCTGACTTTC. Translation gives CASSSFSSGTGGSGANVLTF.

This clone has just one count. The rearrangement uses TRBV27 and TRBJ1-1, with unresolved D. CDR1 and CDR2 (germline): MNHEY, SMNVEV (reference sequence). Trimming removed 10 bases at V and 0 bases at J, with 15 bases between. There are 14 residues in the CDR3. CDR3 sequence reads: CAIYSEDLNTEAFF. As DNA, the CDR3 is TGTGCCATCTATAGCGAGGACCTGAACACTGAAGCTTTCTTT.